Listed below are T cell receptor beta chains from one sample, sequenced in a study of human T cells and chemical hapten exposure. MiXCR was run by TCRdb on the RACE reads, yielding one entry per CDR3 protein. The data show about 190,000 distinct CDR3 sequences, more than 20% seen once. The specimen comprised whole blood, sampled in connection with sensitization to the hapten diphenylcyclopropenone (DPC). These TCRs come from a woman aged 40 to 50 with alopecia areata. Some clones in this sample may be carry-over from other donors' samples. Both conserved end residues are part of each CDR3. The order of the fields is clone size, CDR3 length, D gene, V gene, J gene, CDR3 protein, CDR3 DNA. D genes are given only for firm matches. Clone size is stated in some rows and not others, as once, few, many or a class when expanded.

>few|15|TRBD1|TRBV7-2|TRBJ2-7
CASSPYPGQGLEQYF
TGTGCCAGCAGCCCGTATCCGGGACAGGGCTTGGAGCAGTACTTC
>-|18|-|TRBV6-2/TRBV6-3|TRBJ2-1
CASSLLPPGQSSYNEQFF
TGTGCCAGCAGCCTCCTCCCACCGGGTCAGAGCTCCTACAATGAGCAGTTCTTC
>-|12|-|TRBV2|TRBJ1-1
CASEDSDTEAFF
TGTGCCAGCGAGGATTCAGACACTGAAGCTTTCTTT
>-|17|-|TRBV6-5|TRBJ1-1
CASSYRSTASGATEAFF
TGTGCCAGCAGTTACCGTTCGACGGCTTCGGGGGCGACTGAAGCTTTCTTT
>few|14|-|TRBV29-1|TRBJ1-2
CSVEATGSPYGYTF
TGCAGCGTTGAAGCAACAGGAAGCCCCTATGGCTACACCTTC
>-|15|-|TRBV28|TRBJ2-3
CASSTIRGATDTQYF
TGTGCCAGCAGTACGATACGGGGGGCGACAGATACGCAGTATTTT
>few|14|TRBD1|TRBV2|TRBJ2-1
CASREDRGANEQFF
TGTGCCAGCAGGGAAGACAGGGGCGCCAATGAGCAGTTCTTC
>-|14|TRBD1|TRBV28|TRBJ2-5
CATEFDRGPETQYF
TGTGCCACCGAGTTCGACAGGGGCCCGGAGACCCAGTACTTC
>many|12|-|TRBV27|TRBJ2-5
CASANSQRTQYF
TGTGCCAGCGCTAATTCACAGCGGACCCAGTACTTC
>-|15|-|TRBV20-1|TRBJ2-5
CSARDRHSPQETQYF
TGCAGTGCTAGAGATCGGCATAGCCCCCAAGAGACCCAGTACTTC
>few|13|-|TRBV20-1|TRBJ2-7
CSANLPGRYEQYF
TGCAGTGCTAACCTACCGGGAAGGTACGAGCAGTACTTC
>many|16|TRBD1|TRBV6-2/TRBV6-3|TRBJ1-4
CASSGRLDRWFEKLFF
TGTGCCAGCAGCGGCCGGCTGGACAGGTGGTTTGAAAAACTGTTTTTT
>-|13|-|TRBV6-2/TRBV6-3|TRBJ2-3
CASNRAEGDTQYF
TGTGCCAGCAACCGGGCCGAGGGAGATACGCAGTATTTT
>-|13|-|TRBV10-3|TRBJ1-2
CAISDHPNYGYTF
TGTGCCATCAGTGACCATCCGAACTATGGCTACACCTTC
>-|15|-|TRBV7-2|TRBJ1-2
CASSLSTVPNYGYTF
TGTGCCAGCAGCTTATCTACAGTACCTAACTATGGCTACACCTTC
>few|13|TRBD1|TRBV20-1|TRBJ2-1
CSASGDRGNEQFF
TGCAGTGCTAGTGGGGACAGGGGCAATGAGCAGTTCTTC
>few|13|-|TRBV4-2|TRBJ2-3
CASSQDRGASQYF
TGTGCCAGCAGCCAAGATAGAGGGGCGTCGCAGTATTTT
>few|12|-|TRBV20-1|TRBJ1-3
CSASQGGNTIYF
TGCAGTGCTAGCCAAGGGGGAAACACCATATATTTT
>few|13|TRBD2|TRBV10-3|TRBJ2-7
CASGLAENYEQYF
TGTGCCAGCGGACTAGCGGAGAACTACGAGCAGTACTTC
>few|15|-|TRBV7-8|TRBJ1-4
CASSSRGPSNEKLFF
TGTGCCAGCAGCTCCCGCGGGCCCTCTAATGAAAAACTGTTTTTT